The 32 T cell receptor beta chains reported below all come from one sample, sequenced in a study of CD8+CD57+ T cells in acquired aplastic anemia. The template for TCR beta VDJ and CDR3 sequence profiling was genomic DNA. TCRdb re-called the reads with MiXCR, one entry per CDR3 protein. The sample carries a few hundred thousand distinct CDR3 sequences, about two thirds recorded once. Material for sequencing was sorted CD4+, CD8+, or CD8+CD57+ T cells (not recorded which) from PBMCs. The receptors shown here come from a human donor in good health, serving as a control.

This clonotype has at least ten counts. The chain uses TRBV13 and TRBJ2-5; D possibly matches TRBD1 or TRBD2 (5 bases each). This CDR3 has 16 residues. V was shortened by 5 bases and J by 2 bases, with 18 bases between the two germline ends. Germline V CDR1 and CDR2: PRHDT, FYEKMQ (reference sequence). CDR3 amino acids: CASSERQRWAQETQYF. The CDR3 bases are TGTGCCAGCAGCGAAAGACAGCGGTGGGCACAAGAGACCCAGTACTTC.

This clonotype was seen many times. The chain uses TRBV9 and TRBJ1-4; unclear D gene. Deletions cut 0 bases from V and 5 bases from J, with 11 bases between. The CDR3 has 15 amino acids. Germline V gives CDR1 SGDLS, CDR2 YYNGEE. CDR3 in DNA: TGTGCCAGCAGCGTAGAAGTAGGGAGGAATGAAAAACTGTTTTTT. It specifies CASSVEVGRNEKLFF.

This clonotype was detected many times. The rearrangement joins TRBV3-1 to TRBJ1-3, with 9 bases aligning to TRBD1. Losses at the gene ends were 0 bases for V and 3 bases for J; bases not matched to a gene: 12. CDR1 is LGHDT and CDR2 is YNNKEL in the germline V gene (reference sequence). This CDR3 contains 19 residues. The CDR3 DNA follows: TGTGCCAGCAGCCAAGATGGTCCCGGGACAGGGAATGGTGGAAACACCATATATTTT. Translating gives CASSQDGPGTGNGGNTIYF.

A word on this clonotype: This CDR3 is missing its conserved last phenylalanine or tryptophan, likely due to a read error. The DNA is left out, because the CDR3 cannot be placed on it with certainty; the CDR3 is given as TCRdb lists it. The chain carries TRBV7-2 and TRBJ2-3; TRBD2 reflects the table's D call only, with no check against the DNA. The CDR3 has 13 residues if both end residues are counted. The germline V gene encodes CDR1 SGHTA and CDR2 FQGNSA. CDR3 sequence reads: CASSLLPSMENQY.

This clonotype appeared many times. The V and J genes are TRBV20-1 and TRBJ1-2; tentative D call: TRBD1 (6 bases). Deletions cut 3 bases from V and 2 bases from J, with 13 bases between. Per the germline V gene, CDR1 is DFQATT and CDR2 is SNEGSKA (reference sequence). The CDR3 sequence is 14 residues long. The CDR3 region has the DNA TGCAGTGCTAGCATTCGGGGGGGCAACTATGGCTACACCTTC. Translation: CSASIRGGNYGYTF.

This clonotype has a count of ten or more. At one of its ends the junction is not consistent with the germline gene, which may arise from a read error. V gene TRBV7-2 combines with J gene TRBJ2-3, with TRBD2 matching over 10 bases. Germline CDR1 is SGHTA and CDR2 is FQGNSA. The CDR3 contains 14 residues. CDR3 residues: CASRLAGGPDTQYF. In DNA form, the CDR3 reads TGTGCCAGCAGATTAGCGGGGGGCCCAGATACGCAGTATTTT.

This clonotype was found many times. The rearrangement links TRBV5-6 to TRBJ2-7; weak D call: TRBD1 (6 bases). The CDR3 contains 13 residues. V lost 6 bases, J lost 6 bases, and 16 bases lay in between. The germline gives CDR1 SGHDT, CDR2 YYEEEE. In DNA form, the CDR3 reads TGTGCCAGCACCCGGACCAGGGGTAGCGAGCAGTACTTC. Protein: CASTRTRGSEQYF.

This sequence joins TRBV7-2 and TRBJ1-5, with unresolved D. Trimming took off 2 bases at V and 12 bases at J, with 23 bases between the two ends. Germline CDR1 SGHTA, CDR2 FQGNSA. This CDR3 is built from 16 residues. The CDR3 sequence is CASSLSALFQNPHQHF. The CDR3 bases are TGTGCCAGCAGCTTATCGGCACTGTTCCAAAATCCCCACCAGCATTTT. The variable domain in full, with the rest retrieved from reference TRBV7-2 and TRBJ1-5, is GAGVSQSPSNKVTEKGKDVELRCDPISGHTALYWYRQSLGQGLEFLIYFQGNSAPDKSGLPSDRFSAERTGGSVSTLTIQRTQQEDSAVYLCASSLSALFQNPHQHFGDGTRLSIL.

In its sample, this clonotype was seen a few times. A much bigger clone sits one base away, suggesting this may be a read error. The chain combines TRBV6-1 with TRBJ1-4; D gene unclear. From germline, CDR1 is MNHNS and CDR2 SASEGT. Trimming shortened V by 9 bases and J by 10 bases, and 18 bases separated the two germline ends. This CDR3 has 13 residues. CDR3 sequence (DNA): TGTGCCAGATTTGGTTGTCTGGATGTAAAACTGTTTTTT. Protein sequence: CARFGCLDVKLFF.

In its sample, this clonotype was seen many times. V and J are TRBV2 and TRBJ1-5; D is possibly TRBD1 (5 bases). This CDR3 contains 15 residues. Germline V CDR1 and CDR2: SNHLY, FYNNEI. V was cut by 7 bases and J by 0 bases, with 13 bases left in between. The CDR3 DNA sequence: TGTGCCAGCAAGAACCGGGACCTTAGCAATCAGCCCCAGCATTTT. Its translation is CASKNRDLSNQPQHF.

Turning to this clonotype: A read error may explain this, as a much larger clone is one base away. This chain links TRBV7-6 with TRBJ1-5; D not certain. Germline CDR1 SGHVS, CDR2 FNYEAQ. The V gene lost 5 bases and the J gene lost 1 base, with 6 bases spanning the gap. CDR3 length: 13 residues. CDR3 residues: CASSADSNQPQHF. The CDR3 bases are TGTGCCAGCAGCGCCGACAGCAATCAGCCCCAGCATTTT.

The V and J genes are TRBV2 and TRBJ2-7; D perhaps matches TRBD1 (5 bases). This CDR3 contains 12 residues. Germline values: CDR1 SNHLY, CDR2 FYNNEI. Between the trimmed V and J ends, which lost 4 bases and 3 bases, there was a span of 7 bases. The CDR3 sequence: CASSVDSYEQYF. The CDR3 bases are TGTGCCAGCAGTGTAGACAGCTACGAGCAGTACTTC.

Of note for this clonotype: One end of the junction does not line up with germline, which may come from a read error. The J gene is TRBJ1-4, the V gene TRBV15; D is ambiguous. The length of the CDR3 is 14 residues. The germline gives CDR1 LNHNV, CDR2 YYDKDF (reference sequence). CDR3 loop: CATSGVRQNERLFF. As DNA, the CDR3 is TGTGCCACCAGCGGAGTGAGGCAGAATGAAAGACTGTTTTTT. The full variable domain, completed using reference TRBV15 and TRBJ1-4, is DAMVIQNPRYQVTQFGKPVTLSCSQTLNHNVMYWYQQKSSQAPKLLFHYYDKDFNNEADTPDNFQSRRPNTSFCFLDIRSPGLGDTAMYLCATSGVRQNERLFFGSGTQLSVL.

The chain is built from TRBV7-2 and TRBJ2-5; 9 nucleotides line up with TRBD2. V dropped 2 bases and J dropped 5; count of bases not matched to a gene: 12. This CDR3 comprises 17 residues. CDR1 SGHTA and CDR2 FQGNSA come from the germline V gene. The CDR3 DNA reads as TGTGCCAGCAGCTTAAAAGCGGGGGGTCTAGAGGAGGAGACCCAGTACTTC. This encodes CASSLKAGGLEEETQYF.

The chain has TRBV7-2 and TRBJ2-3; D is possibly TRBD1 or TRBD2 (5 bases each). Germline loops: CDR1 SGHTA, CDR2 FQGNSA. The CDR3 covers 13 residues. Trimming stripped 3 bases from V and 9 bases from J, with 13 bases between. CDR3 loop: CASSLGVTRTQYF. The CDR3 nucleotides read TGTGCCAGCAGCTTGGGGGTCACGAGAACGCAGTATTTT.

This clonotype has at least ten counts. The chain is built from TRBV5-1 and TRBJ2-2; 11 nucleotides line up with TRBD1. With 4 bases clipped from V and 5 bases from J, the junction kept 4 bases outside the gene matches. CDR1 SGHRS and CDR2 YFSETQ come from the germline V gene. The CDR3 contains 15 residues. The DNA of the CDR3 is TGCGCCAGCAGCCCTGGACAGGGGGCTACCGGGGAGCTGTTTTTT. Its translation: CASSPGQGATGELFF. The full variable domain, completed using reference TRBV5-1 and TRBJ2-2, is KAGVTQTPRYLIKTRGQQVTLSCSPISGHRSVSWYQQTPGQGLQFLFEYFSETQRNKGNFPGRFSGRQFSNSRSEMNVSTLELGDSALYLCASSPGQGATGELFFGEGSRLTVL.

In this sample, this clonotype turned up a few times. A much larger clone differs from this one at a single base, so this may be a read error. CDR3 coding DNA: TGTGCCAGCAGCCAAGTAGACAGGGACAAAGCTTCCTTT. Translating it yields CASSQVDRDKASF. The chain employs TRBV7-2 and TRBJ1-1; 7 bases map to TRBD1. CDR3 size: 13 residues. In germline, CDR1 is SGHTA, CDR2 FQGNSA.

The CDR3, as DNA: TGTGCCGCCAGCAGATATGGAGTTAGCAGCTGGGATGAGCAGTTCTTC. Protein: CAASRYGVSSWDEQFF. The chain links TRBV25-1 to TRBJ2-1; D gene ambiguous. This CDR3 is 16 amino acids long. CDR1 is MGHDK and CDR2 is SYGVNS in the germline V gene. Trimming shortened V by 11 bases and J by 8 bases, and 28 bases separated the two germline ends.

There are a few counts of this clonotype. The V call is TRBV15, the J call TRBJ1-5, with TRBD1 as a possible D gene (5 bases). CDR3 length: 15 residues. Per the germline V gene, CDR1 is LNHNV and CDR2 is YYDKDF (reference sequence). Trimming cost V 0 bases and J 3 bases, with 9 bases left between them. CDR3 loop: CATSRDDRFNQPQHF. CDR3 DNA sequence: TGTGCCACCAGCAGAGACGACAGATTCAATCAGCCCCAGCATTTT. The variable domain in full, completed from reference TRBV15 and TRBJ1-5, reads DAMVIQNPRYQVTQFGKPVTLSCSQTLNHNVMYWYQQKSSQAPKLLFHYYDKDFNNEADTPDNFQSRRPNTSFCFLDIRSPGLGDTAMYLCATSRDDRFNQPQHFGDGTRLSIL.

As regards this clonotype: Compared with germline, one end of the junction differs, possibly owing to a read error. V usage is TRBV9 and J usage is TRBJ1-1; D unclear. Looked up from germline, CDR1 is SGDLS and CDR2 is YYNGEE. This CDR3 region has 11 residues. CDR3 sequence: CASSSYTEVYF. For the CDR3, the DNA is TGTGCCAGCAGCTCCTACACTGAAGTTTACTTT.

The chain employs TRBV7-2 and TRBJ2-1; the D is unclear. The length of the CDR3 is 15 residues. Germline CDR1 reads SGHTA; CDR2 reads FQGNSA. Between the trimmed V and J ends, which lost 3 bases and 13 bases, there was a span of 22 bases. In nucleotides, the CDR3 is TGTGCCAGCAGCTTTGCCCAGGATGGTTGGCAATACCAGTTCTTC. Amino acids: CASSFAQDGWQYQFF.

Comment on this clonotype: This may be a read error: a much more frequent sequence differs by one nucleotide. CDR3 sequence (DNA): TGTGCCAGCAGCTCCCCTGGGGCGGGGGGGCGCAGTGAGCAGTTCTTC. Translating gives CASSSPGAGGRSEQFF. V gene TRBV11-2 combines with J gene TRBJ2-1, with 9 nucleotides matching TRBD2. The CDR3 extends over 16 amino acids. With 4 bases clipped from V and 9 bases from J, the junction kept 13 bases outside the gene matches. Germline CDR1 and CDR2: SGHAT and FQNNGV.

The sample holds many counts of this clonotype. The rearrangement uses TRBV10-3 and TRBJ1-1; D is unclear. The germline V and J ends were trimmed by 1 base and 7 bases, with 10 bases remaining between them. The CDR3 runs to 13 residues. Germline loops: CDR1 ENHRY, CDR2 SYGVKD. Here the CDR3 reads CAISEWQESEAFF. The CDR3, as DNA: TGTGCCATCAGTGAGTGGCAGGAAAGTGAAGCTTTCTTT.

This clonotype was observed many times. The chain is built from TRBV19 and TRBJ1-5, with D unresolved. The CDR3 covers 14 residues. CDR1 is LNHDA, CDR2 SQIVND, per germline (reference sequence). The V end lost 4 bases, the J end lost 3 bases, and 10 bases lay between the germline ends. DNA of the CDR3: TGTGCCAGTAGTAACCAGGCCCCCAATCAGCCCCAGCATTTT. It is translated as CASSNQAPNQPQHF. Complete variable domain (other parts from reference TRBV19 and TRBJ1-5): DGGITQSPKYLFRKEGQNVTLSCEQNLNHDAMYWYRQDPGQGLRLIYYSQIVNDFQKGDIAEGYSVSREKKESFPLTVTSAQKNPTAFYLCASSNQAPNQPQHFGDGTRLSIL.

This clonotype was observed a handful of times. This sequence joins TRBV2 and TRBJ1-1, with D possibly matching TRBD1 (5 bases). The V gene's germline CDR1 is SNHLY and CDR2 FYNNEI. This CDR3 comprises 13 residues. V lost 10 bases to trimming and J lost 5 bases, with 17 bases between them. The chain's CDR3 is CATLAGGVTEAFF. Here the CDR3 DNA reads TGTGCCACCCTCGCGGGGGGTGTAACTGAAGCTTTCTTT.

This clonotype showed up many times. The chain has TRBV7-2 and TRBJ1-2; D remains unclear. The CDR3 covers 14 residues. Germline loops: CDR1 SGHTA, CDR2 FQGNSA. V was pared by 2 bases and J by 7 bases, with 14 bases between. CDR3 region: CASSLQPQSAGYTF. CDR3 DNA sequence: TGTGCCAGCAGCTTACAGCCGCAGAGTGCTGGCTACACCTTC.

The rearrangement uses TRBV11-2 and TRBJ1-2; D ambiguous. The CDR3 has 15 residues. Per the germline V gene, CDR1 is SGHAT and CDR2 is FQNNGV. The V and J ends lost 2 bases and 5 bases respectively, with 15 bases between them. DNA of the CDR3: TGTGCCAGCAGCTTATGGTGGGAATCCGGGTATGGCTACACCTTC. It specifies CASSLWWESGYGYTF. The whole variable domain, filled in from reference TRBV11-2 and TRBJ1-2, reads EAGVAQSPRYKIIEKRQSVAFWCNPISGHATLYWYQQILGQGPKLLIQFQNNGVVDDSQLPKDRFSAERLKGVDSTLKIQPAKLEDSAVYLCASSLWWESGYGYTFGSGTRLTVV.

This rearrangement joins TRBV20-1 to TRBJ2-5; tentative D call: TRBD1 (5 bases). The germline V and J ends were trimmed by 0 bases and 8 bases, with 10 bases remaining between them. CDR1 and CDR2 from the germline V gene are DFQATT and SNEGSKA (reference sequence). The CDR3 contains 12 residues. In DNA, the CDR3 is TGCAGTGCTAGAGACCCGACAGAAACCCAGTACTTC. As protein: CSARDPTETQYF.

As concerns this clonotype: Without the conserved terminal phenylalanine or tryptophan, this CDR3 likely stems from a read error. Because the CDR3's place on the DNA is in doubt, the DNA is left out and the CDR3 is given as listed by TCRdb. CDR3 loop: CASSETGPNPHYFC. The chain couples TRBV2 to TRBJ1-5; no DNA check was done on the table's D call, TRBD1. The CDR3 region is 14 residues in length, termini included. Per germline, CDR1 SNHLY and CDR2 FYNNEI.

Details on this clonotype: One end of the junction is discordant with germline, which a read error may explain. V usage is TRBV7-2 and J usage is TRBJ1-5; D remains ambiguous. The CDR3 length is 15 residues. Germline V gene data show CDR1 as SGHTA and CDR2 as FQGNSA. The CDR3 coding sequence is TGTGCCAGCAGGTTAGCCGGAGTGAGGGCTCATTACCAGCATTTT. Its protein product is CASRLAGVRAHYQHF.

The chain carries TRBV7-2 and TRBJ1-6, with 9 bases lining up with TRBD1. V shed 6 bases, J shed 16 bases, and the junction held 16 bases outside the gene matches. CDR3 size: 15 residues. Germline-derived CDR1 and CDR2 are SGHTA and FQGNSA. CDR3 in DNA: TGTGCCAGCAGTTTGGACAGGGGACGCAACGGGGAGCTCCACTTT. As protein: CASSLDRGRNGELHF.

A few counts support this clonotype. The chain recombines TRBV20-1 with TRBJ2-1; 7 bases match TRBD1. Germline CDR1 and CDR2: DFQATT and SNEGSKA (reference sequence). The V segment lost 0 bases and the J segment 6 bases; nucleotides outside the gene matches: 8. This CDR3 comprises 15 residues. The CDR3 coding sequence is TGCAGTGCTAGAGATGCAGGGGGAGCCCTCAATGAGCAGTTCTTC. Translating gives CSARDAGGALNEQFF.